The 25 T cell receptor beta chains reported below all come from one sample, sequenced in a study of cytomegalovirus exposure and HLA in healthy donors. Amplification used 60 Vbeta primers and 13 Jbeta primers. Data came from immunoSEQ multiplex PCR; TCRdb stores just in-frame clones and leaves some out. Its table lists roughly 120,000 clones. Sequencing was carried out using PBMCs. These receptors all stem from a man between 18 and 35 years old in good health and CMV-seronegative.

CDR3 in DNA: TGTGCCAGCAGTTACTCGACCGGACTCTCCTACGAGCAGTACTTC. Protein: CASSYSTGLSYEQYF. The V gene is TRBV6-5, the J gene TRBJ2-7; possibly TRBD2 for D (5 bases). Trimming removed 0 bases at V and 0 bases at J, with 9 bases between. Looked up from germline, CDR1 is MNHEY and CDR2 is SVGAGI. CDR3 size: 15 residues.

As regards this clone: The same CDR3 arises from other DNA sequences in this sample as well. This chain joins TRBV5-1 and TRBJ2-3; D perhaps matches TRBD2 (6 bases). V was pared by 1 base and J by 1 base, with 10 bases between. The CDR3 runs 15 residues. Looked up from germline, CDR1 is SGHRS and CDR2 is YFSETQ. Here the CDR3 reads CASSLRGVRTDTQYF. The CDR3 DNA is TGCGCCAGCAGCTTGCGCGGGGTACGCACAGATACGCAGTATTTT.

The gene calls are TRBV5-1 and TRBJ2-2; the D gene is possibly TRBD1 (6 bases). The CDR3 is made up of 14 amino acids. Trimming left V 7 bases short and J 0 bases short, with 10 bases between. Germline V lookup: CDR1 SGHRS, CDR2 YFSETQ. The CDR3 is CASRQEPNTGELFF. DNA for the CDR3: TGCGCCAGCCGACAGGAGCCGAACACCGGGGAGCTGTTTTTT.

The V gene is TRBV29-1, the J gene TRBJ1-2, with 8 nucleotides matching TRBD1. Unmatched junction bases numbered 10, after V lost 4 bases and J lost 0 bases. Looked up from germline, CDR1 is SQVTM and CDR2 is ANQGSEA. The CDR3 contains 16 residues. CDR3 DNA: TGCAGCGTTGGGCTCGGGACAGGACAAGCTAACTATGGCTACACCTTC. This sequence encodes CSVGLGTGQANYGYTF.

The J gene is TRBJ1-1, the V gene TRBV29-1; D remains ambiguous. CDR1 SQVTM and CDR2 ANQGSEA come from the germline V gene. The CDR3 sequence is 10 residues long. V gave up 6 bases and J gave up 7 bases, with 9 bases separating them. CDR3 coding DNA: TGCAGCGTCAGTACCTTTGAAGCTTTCTTT. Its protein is CSVSTFEAFF.

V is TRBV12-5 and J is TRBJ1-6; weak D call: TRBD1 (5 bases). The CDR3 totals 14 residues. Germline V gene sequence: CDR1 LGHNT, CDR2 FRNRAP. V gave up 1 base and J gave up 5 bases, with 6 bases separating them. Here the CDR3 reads CASGLGTNNSPLHF. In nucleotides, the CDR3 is TGTGCTAGTGGTTTGGGGACAAATAATTCACCCCTCCACTTT. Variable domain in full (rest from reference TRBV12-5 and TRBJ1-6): DARVTQTPRHKVTEMGQEVTMRCQPILGHNTVFWYRQTMMQGLELLAYFRNRAPLDDSGMPKDRFSAEMPDATLATLKIQPSEPRDSAVYFCASGLGTNNSPLHFGNGTRLTVT.

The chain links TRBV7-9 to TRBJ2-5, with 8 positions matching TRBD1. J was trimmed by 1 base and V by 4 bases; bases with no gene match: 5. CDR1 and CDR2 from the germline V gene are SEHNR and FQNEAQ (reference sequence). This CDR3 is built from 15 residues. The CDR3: CASSSRDRSQETQYF. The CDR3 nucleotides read TGTGCCAGCAGCTCCCGGGACAGGAGCCAAGAGACCCAGTACTTC.

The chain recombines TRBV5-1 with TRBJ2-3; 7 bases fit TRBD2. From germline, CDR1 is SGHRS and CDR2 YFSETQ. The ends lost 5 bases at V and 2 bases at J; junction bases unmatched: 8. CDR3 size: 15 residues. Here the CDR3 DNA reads TGCGCCAGCAGACCACAGCGGGGCCCCACAGATACGCAGTATTTT. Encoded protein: CASRPQRGPTDTQYF. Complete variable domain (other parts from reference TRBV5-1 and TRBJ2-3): KAGVTQTPRYLIKTRGQQVTLSCSPISGHRSVSWYQQTPGQGLQFLFEYFSETQRNKGNFPGRFSGRQFSNSRSEMNVSTLELGDSALYLCASRPQRGPTDTQYFGPGTRLTVL.

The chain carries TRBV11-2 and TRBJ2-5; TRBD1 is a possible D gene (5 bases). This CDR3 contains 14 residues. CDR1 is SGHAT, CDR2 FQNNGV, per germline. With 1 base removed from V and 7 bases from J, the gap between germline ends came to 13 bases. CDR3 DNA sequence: TGTGCCAGCAGCTTAGGTGACAGATTGGGGACCCAGTACTTC. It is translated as CASSLGDRLGTQYF.

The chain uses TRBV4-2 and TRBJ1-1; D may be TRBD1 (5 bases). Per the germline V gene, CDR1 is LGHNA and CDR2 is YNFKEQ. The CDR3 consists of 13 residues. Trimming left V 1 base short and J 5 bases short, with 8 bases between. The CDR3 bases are TGTGCCAGCAGCCAAGGGGAGGGGACTGAAGCTTTCTTT. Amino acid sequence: CASSQGEGTEAFF.

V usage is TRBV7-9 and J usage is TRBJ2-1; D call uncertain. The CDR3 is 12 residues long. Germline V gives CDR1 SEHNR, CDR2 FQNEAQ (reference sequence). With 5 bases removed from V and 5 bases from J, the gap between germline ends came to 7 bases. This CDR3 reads CASSPRDNEQFF. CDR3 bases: TGTGCCAGCAGCCCCCGGGACAATGAGCAGTTCTTC.

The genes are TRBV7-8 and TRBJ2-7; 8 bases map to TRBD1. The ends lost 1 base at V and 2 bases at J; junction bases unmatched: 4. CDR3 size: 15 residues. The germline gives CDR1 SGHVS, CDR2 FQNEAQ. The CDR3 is CASSLGSRGPYEQYF. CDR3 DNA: TGTGCCAGCAGCTTAGGTTCCAGGGGGCCCTACGAGCAGTACTTC.

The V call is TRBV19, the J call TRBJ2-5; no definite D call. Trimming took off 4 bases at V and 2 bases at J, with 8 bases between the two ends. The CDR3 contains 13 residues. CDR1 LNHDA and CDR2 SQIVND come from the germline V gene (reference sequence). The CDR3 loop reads CASSSQEQETQYF. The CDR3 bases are TGTGCCAGTAGTAGTCAAGAGCAAGAGACCCAGTACTTC.

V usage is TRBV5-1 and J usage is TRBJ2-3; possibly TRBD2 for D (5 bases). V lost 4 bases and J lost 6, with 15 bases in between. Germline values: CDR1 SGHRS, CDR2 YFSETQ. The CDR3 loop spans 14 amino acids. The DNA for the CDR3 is TGCGCCAGCAGCGCCGGAGGACGGATTGATACGCAGTATTTT. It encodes CASSAGGRIDTQYF.

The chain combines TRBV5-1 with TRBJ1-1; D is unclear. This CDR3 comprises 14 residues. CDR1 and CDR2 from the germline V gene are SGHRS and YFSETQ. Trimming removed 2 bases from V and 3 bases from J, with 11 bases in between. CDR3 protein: CASSFGGRDTEAFF. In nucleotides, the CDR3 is TGCGCCAGCAGCTTTGGTGGGAGAGACACTGAAGCTTTCTTT.

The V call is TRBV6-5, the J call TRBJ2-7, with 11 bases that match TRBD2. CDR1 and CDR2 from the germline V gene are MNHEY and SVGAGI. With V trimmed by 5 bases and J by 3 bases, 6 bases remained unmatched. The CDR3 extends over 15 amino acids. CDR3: CASSQLAGVLYEQYF. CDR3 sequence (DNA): TGTGCCAGCAGTCAACTAGCGGGGGTGCTCTACGAGCAGTACTTC.

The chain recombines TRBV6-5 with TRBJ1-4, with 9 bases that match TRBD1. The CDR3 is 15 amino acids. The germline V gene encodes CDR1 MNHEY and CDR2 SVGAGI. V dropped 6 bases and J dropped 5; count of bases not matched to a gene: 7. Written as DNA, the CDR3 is TGTGCCAGCAGCAGAGGGACAGGGAGGAATGAAAAACTGTTTTTT. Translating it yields CASSRGTGRNEKLFF.

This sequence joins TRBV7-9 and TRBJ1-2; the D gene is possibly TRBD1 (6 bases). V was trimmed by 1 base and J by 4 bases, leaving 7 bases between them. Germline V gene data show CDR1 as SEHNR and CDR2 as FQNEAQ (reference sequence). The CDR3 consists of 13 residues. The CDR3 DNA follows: TGTGCCAGCAGCTTAGTACAGGGCTATGGCTACACCTTC. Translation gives CASSLVQGYGYTF.

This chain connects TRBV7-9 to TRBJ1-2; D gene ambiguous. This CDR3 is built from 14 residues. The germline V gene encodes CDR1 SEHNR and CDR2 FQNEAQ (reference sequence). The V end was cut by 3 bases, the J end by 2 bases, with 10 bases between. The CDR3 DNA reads TGTGCCAGCAGCTTGTCTACAGTAAACTATGGCTACACCTTC. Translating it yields CASSLSTVNYGYTF.

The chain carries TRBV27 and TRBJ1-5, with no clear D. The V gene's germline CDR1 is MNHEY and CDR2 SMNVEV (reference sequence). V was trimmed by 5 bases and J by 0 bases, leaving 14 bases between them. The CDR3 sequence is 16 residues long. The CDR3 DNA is TGTGCCAGCAGTCCCCGAGGAGGCTATAGCAATCAGCCCCAGCATTTT. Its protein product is CASSPRGGYSNQPQHF.

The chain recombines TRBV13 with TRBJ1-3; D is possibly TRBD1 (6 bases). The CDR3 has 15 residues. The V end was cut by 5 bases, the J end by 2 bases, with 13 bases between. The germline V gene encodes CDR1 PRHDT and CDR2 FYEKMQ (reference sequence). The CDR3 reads CASSVRGPAGNTIYF. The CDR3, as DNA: TGTGCCAGCAGCGTCAGGGGTCCAGCTGGAAACACCATATATTTT.

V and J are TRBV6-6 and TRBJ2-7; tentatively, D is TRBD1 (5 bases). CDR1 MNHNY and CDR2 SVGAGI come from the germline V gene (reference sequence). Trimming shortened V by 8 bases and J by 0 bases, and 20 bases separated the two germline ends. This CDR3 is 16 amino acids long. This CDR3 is CASEKGHHSSSYEQYF. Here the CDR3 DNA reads TGTGCCAGCGAGAAGGGGCATCACTCCAGCTCCTACGAGCAGTACTTC.

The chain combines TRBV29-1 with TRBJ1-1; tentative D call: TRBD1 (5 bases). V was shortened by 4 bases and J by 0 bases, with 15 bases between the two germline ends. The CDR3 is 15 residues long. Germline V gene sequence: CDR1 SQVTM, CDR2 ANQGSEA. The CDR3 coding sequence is TGCAGCGTTGCTCAGGGTTGGGGCATGAACACTGAAGCTTTCTTT. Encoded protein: CSVAQGWGMNTEAFF.

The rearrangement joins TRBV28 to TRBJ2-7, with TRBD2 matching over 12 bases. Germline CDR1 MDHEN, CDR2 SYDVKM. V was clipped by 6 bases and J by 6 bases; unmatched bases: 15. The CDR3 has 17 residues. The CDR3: CASSRARSLAGGLEQYF. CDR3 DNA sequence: TGTGCCAGCAGCCGCGCGAGGTCTCTAGCGGGAGGGCTCGAGCAGTACTTC. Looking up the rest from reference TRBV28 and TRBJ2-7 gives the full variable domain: DVKVTQSSRYLVKRTGEKVFLECVQDMDHENMFWYRQDPGLGLRLIYFSYDVKMKEKGDIPEGYSVSREKKERFSLILESASTNQTSMYLCASSRARSLAGGLEQYFGPGTRLTVT.

CDR3 bases: TGTGCCAGCAGTCCGTTGGTGCCCGGCAATGAGCAGTTCTTC. Amino acids: CASSPLVPGNEQFF. The chain links TRBV6-5 to TRBJ2-1, with no clear D. Per germline, CDR1 MNHEY and CDR2 SVGAGI. Trimming removed 5 bases at V and 6 bases at J, with 14 bases between. The CDR3 spans 14 residues.